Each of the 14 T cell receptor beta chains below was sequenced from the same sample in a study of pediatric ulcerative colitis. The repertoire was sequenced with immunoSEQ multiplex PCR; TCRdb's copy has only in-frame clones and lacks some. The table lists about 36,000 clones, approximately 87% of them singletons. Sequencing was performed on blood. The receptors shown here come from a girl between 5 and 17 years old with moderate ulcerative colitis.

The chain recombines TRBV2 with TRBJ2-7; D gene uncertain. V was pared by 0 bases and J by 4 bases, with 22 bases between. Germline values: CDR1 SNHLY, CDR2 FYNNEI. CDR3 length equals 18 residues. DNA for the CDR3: TGTGCCAGCAGTGAAGCCCTTCCTATGGCAGCATCGAAATACGAGCAGTACTTC. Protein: CASSEALPMAASKYEQYF. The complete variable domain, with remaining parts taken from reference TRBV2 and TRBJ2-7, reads EPEVTQTPSHQVTQMGQEVILRCVPISNHLYFYWYRQILGQKVEFLVSFYNNEISEKSEIFDDQFSVERPDGSNFTLKIRSTKLEDSAMYFCASSEALPMAASKYEQYFGPGTRLTVT.

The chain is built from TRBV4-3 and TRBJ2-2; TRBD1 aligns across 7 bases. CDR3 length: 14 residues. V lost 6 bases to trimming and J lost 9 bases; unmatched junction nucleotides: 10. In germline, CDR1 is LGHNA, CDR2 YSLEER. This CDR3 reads CASRPSTGIRELFF. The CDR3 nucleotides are TGCGCCAGCAGACCATCGACAGGGATCCGGGAGCTGTTTTTT.

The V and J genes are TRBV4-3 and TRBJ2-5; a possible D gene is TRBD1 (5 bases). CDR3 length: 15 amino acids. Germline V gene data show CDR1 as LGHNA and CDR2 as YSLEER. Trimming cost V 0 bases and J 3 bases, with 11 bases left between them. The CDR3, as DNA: TGCGCCAGCAGCCAAGATCCAGGGTATGAAGAGACCCAGTACTTC. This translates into CASSQDPGYEETQYF.

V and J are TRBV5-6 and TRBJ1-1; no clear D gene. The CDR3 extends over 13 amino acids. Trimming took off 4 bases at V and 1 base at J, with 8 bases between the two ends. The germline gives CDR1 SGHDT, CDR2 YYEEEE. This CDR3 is CASSRDRNTEAFF. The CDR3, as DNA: TGTGCCAGCAGCCGTGACCGGAACACTGAAGCTTTCTTT.

The CDR3 DNA is TGTGCCAGCAGCTTGTGGAACACGGGACAGGGTTACAATGAGCAGTTCTTC. Amino acids: CASSLWNTGQGYNEQFF. The chain joins TRBV5-6 to TRBJ2-1, with 9 bases lining up with TRBD1. This CDR3 is built from 17 residues. The V gene end was trimmed by 1 base and the J gene end by 4 bases; junction bases not matched to a gene: 9. Germline lookup yields CDR1 SGHDT and CDR2 YYEEEE.

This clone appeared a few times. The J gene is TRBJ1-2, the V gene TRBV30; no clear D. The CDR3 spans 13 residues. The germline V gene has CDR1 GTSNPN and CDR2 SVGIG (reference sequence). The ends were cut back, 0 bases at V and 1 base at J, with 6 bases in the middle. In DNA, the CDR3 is TGTGCCTGGAGTGTAGGGATTAACTATGGCTACACCTTC. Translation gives CAWSVGINYGYTF.

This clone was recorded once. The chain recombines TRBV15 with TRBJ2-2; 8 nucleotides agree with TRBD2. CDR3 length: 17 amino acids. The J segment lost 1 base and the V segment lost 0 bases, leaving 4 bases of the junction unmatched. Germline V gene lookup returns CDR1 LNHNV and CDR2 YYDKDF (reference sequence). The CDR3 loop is CATSRDPTSGNTGELFF. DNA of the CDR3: TGTGCCACCAGCAGAGACCCTACTAGCGGGAACACCGGGGAGCTGTTTTTT. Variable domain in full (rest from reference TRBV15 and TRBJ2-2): DAMVIQNPRYQVTQFGKPVTLSCSQTLNHNVMYWYQQKSSQAPKLLFHYYDKDFNNEADTPDNFQSRRPNTSFCFLDIRSPGLGDTAMYLCATSRDPTSGNTGELFFGEGSRLTVL.

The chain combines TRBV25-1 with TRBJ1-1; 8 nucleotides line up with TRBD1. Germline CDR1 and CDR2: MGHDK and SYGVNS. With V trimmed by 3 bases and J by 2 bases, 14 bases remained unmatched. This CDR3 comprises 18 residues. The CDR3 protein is CASSEPHPGTGSNTEAFF. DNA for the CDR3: TGTGCCAGCAGTGAGCCCCACCCCGGGACAGGATCAAACACTGAAGCTTTCTTT.

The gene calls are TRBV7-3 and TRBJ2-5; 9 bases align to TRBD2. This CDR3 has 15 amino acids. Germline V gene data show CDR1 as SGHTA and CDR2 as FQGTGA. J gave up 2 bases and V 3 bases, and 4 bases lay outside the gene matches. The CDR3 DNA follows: TGTGCCAGCAGCTTCGCTAGCGGGGATCAAGAGACCCAGTACTTC. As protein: CASSFASGDQETQYF.

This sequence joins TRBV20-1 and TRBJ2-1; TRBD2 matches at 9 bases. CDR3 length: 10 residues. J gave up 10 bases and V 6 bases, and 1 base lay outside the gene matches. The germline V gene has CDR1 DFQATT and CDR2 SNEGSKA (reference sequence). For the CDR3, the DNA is TGCAGTGCAACTAGCGGGGAGCAGTTCTTC. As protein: CSATSGEQFF.

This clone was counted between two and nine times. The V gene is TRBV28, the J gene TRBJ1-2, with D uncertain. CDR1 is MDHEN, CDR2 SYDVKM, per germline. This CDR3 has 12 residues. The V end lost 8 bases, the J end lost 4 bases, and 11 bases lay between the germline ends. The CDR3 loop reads CASGLFIYGYTF. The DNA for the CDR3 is TGTGCCAGCGGATTATTTATCTATGGCTACACCTTC.

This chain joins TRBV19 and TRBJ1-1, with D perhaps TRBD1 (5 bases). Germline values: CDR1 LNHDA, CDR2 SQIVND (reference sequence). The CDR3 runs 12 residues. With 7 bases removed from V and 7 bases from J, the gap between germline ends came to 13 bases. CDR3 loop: CASIQDGVEAFF. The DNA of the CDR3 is TGTGCCAGTATACAGGACGGAGTTGAAGCTTTCTTT.

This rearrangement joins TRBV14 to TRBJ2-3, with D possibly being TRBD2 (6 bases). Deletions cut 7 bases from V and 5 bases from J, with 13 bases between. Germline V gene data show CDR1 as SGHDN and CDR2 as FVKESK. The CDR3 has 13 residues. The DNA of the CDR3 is TGTGCCAGCACCGCGGGGAGGCAAGATACGCAGTATTTT. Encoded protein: CASTAGRQDTQYF.

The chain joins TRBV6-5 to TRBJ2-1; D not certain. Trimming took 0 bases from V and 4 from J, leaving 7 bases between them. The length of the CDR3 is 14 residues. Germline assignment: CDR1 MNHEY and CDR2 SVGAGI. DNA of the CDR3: TGTGCCAGCAGTTACTCATTACTGTACAATGAGCAGTTCTTC. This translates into CASSYSLLYNEQFF.